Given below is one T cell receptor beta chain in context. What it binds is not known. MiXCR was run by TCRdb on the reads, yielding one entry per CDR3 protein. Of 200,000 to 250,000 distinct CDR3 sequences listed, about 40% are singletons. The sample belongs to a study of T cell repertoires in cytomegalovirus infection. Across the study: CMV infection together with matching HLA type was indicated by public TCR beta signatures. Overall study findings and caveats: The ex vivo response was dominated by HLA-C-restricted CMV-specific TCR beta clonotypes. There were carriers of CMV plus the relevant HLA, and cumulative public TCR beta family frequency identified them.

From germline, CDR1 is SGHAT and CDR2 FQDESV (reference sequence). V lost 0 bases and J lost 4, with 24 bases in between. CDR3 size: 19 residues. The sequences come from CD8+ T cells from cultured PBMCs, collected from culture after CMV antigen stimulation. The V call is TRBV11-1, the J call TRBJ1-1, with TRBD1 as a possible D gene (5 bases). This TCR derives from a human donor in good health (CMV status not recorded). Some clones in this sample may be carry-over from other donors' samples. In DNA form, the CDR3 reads TGTGCCAGCAGCTTAGCTCGCGTCGCGACAGCCGGACGGGGCACTGAAGCTTTCTTT. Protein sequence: CASSLARVATAGRGTEAFF. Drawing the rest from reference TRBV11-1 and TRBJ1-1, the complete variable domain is EAEVAQSPRYKITEKSQAVAFWCDPISGHATLYWYRQILGQGPELLVQFQDESVVDDSQLPKDRFSAERLKGVDSTLKIQPAELGDSAMYLCASSLARVATAGRGTEAFFGQGTRLTVV.